Listed below are T cell receptor beta chains from one sample, sequenced in a study of CXCR3-negative and CXCR3-positive naive CD8 T cells. TCRdb re-called the 5' RACE reads; every CDR3 protein appears as one record, without DNA. The table for this sample gives 95,000 to 100,000 distinct CDR3 sequences. Sequences were obtained from naive CXCR3+ CD8+ T cells from blood. The receptors originated from a human donor in good health. Some clones in this sample may be carry-over from other donors' samples. Each CDR3 is given with its conserved first and last residue. The order of the fields is V gene, CDR3 length, J gene, CDR3 protein.

v_gene: TRBV14
len: 14
j_gene: TRBJ2-7
CDR3aa: CASSQPGQGYEQYF

v_gene: TRBV6-1
len: 14
j_gene: TRBJ2-6
CDR3aa: CASFLAAGANVLTF

v_gene: TRBV7-9
len: 13
j_gene: TRBJ2-7
CDR3aa: CASSPAIYGEQYF

v_gene: TRBV28
len: 14
j_gene: TRBJ2-7
CDR3aa: CASSINDRGHEQYF

v_gene: TRBV7-9
len: 14
j_gene: TRBJ2-1
CDR3aa: CASSESGSMNEQFF

v_gene: TRBV12-3/TRBV12-4
len: 15
j_gene: TRBJ2-7
CDR3aa: CASSVSGGSSYEQYF

v_gene: TRBV29-1
len: 14
j_gene: TRBJ2-7
CDR3aa: CSVGPPDNPLEQYF

v_gene: TRBV23-1
len: 19
j_gene: TRBJ2-6
CDR3aa: CASSQSGTVLLSGANVLTF

v_gene: TRBV6-2/TRBV6-3
len: 17
j_gene: TRBJ2-7
CDR3aa: CASSYPGLAGNSYEQYF

v_gene: TRBV27
len: 17
j_gene: TRBJ2-3
CDR3aa: CASSLPTSHYSTDTQYF

v_gene: TRBV29-1
len: 13
j_gene: TRBJ2-7
CDR3aa: CSVEQGTSYEQYF

v_gene: TRBV12-5
len: 15
j_gene: TRBJ2-5
CDR3aa: CASGPGTGGEETQYF

v_gene: TRBV9
len: 15
j_gene: TRBJ2-3
CDR3aa: CASSIGTGFTDTQCF

v_gene: TRBV28
len: 13
j_gene: TRBJ1-1
CDR3aa: CAGSLVVNREAFF

v_gene: TRBV13
len: 17
j_gene: TRBJ2-1
CDR3aa: CASSFGTGGHSYNEQFF

v_gene: TRBV10-3
len: 14
j_gene: TRBJ2-6
CDR3aa: CAISRSSGANVLTF

v_gene: TRBV7-8
len: 17
j_gene: TRBJ2-7
CDR3aa: CASSLGTVQLASYEQYF

v_gene: TRBV4-2
len: 17
j_gene: TRBJ2-7
CDR3aa: CASSQSGTSGGAGEQYF

v_gene: TRBV20-1
len: 15
j_gene: TRBJ2-7
CDR3aa: CSARSRGQGSYEQYF

v_gene: TRBV7-8
len: 13
j_gene: TRBJ2-7
CDR3aa: CASSLGPSYEQYF

v_gene: TRBV7-3
len: 15
j_gene: TRBJ2-2
CDR3aa: CASSSDSGSTGELFF

v_gene: TRBV20-1
len: 12
j_gene: TRBJ2-1
CDR3aa: CSAEGGNNEQFF

v_gene: TRBV29-1
len: 16
j_gene: TRBJ2-5
CDR3aa: CSVEDSLAGGGETQYF

v_gene: TRBV12-3/TRBV12-4
len: 15
j_gene: TRBJ2-7
CDR3aa: CASSLTRSSPYEQYF

v_gene: TRBV6-2/TRBV6-3
len: 14
j_gene: TRBJ2-5
CDR3aa: CASSYSRREETQYF

v_gene: TRBV7-9
len: 16
j_gene: TRBJ2-1
CDR3aa: CASSLGGGAYHNEQFF

v_gene: TRBV12-3/TRBV12-4
len: 14
j_gene: TRBJ2-7
CDR3aa: CASMGVGISDEQYF

v_gene: TRBV3-1
len: 13
j_gene: TRBJ2-7
CDR3aa: CASSPGLIYEQYF

v_gene: TRBV12-5
len: 13
j_gene: TRBJ2-7
CDR3aa: CASSTGWDYEQYF

v_gene: TRBV5-8
len: 12
j_gene: TRBJ2-7
CDR3aa: CASSFSDYEQYF

v_gene: TRBV6-5
len: 14
j_gene: TRBJ2-7
CDR3aa: CASSYGDSVYEQYF

v_gene: TRBV28
len: 12
j_gene: TRBJ2-3
CDR3aa: CASSAYTDTQYF

v_gene: TRBV6-2/TRBV6-3
len: 15
j_gene: TRBJ1-1
CDR3aa: CASTYPLTGKTEAFF

v_gene: TRBV28
len: 13
j_gene: TRBJ2-7
CDR3aa: CASSLIPFYEQYF

v_gene: TRBV7-9
len: 16
j_gene: TRBJ2-3
CDR3aa: CASTSSTGRSTDTQYF

v_gene: TRBV5-1
len: 15
j_gene: TRBJ2-5
CDR3aa: CASSLEGQRGETQYF

v_gene: TRBV6-1
len: 12
j_gene: TRBJ2-2
CDR3aa: CASSASAGELFF

v_gene: TRBV29-1
len: 14
j_gene: TRBJ2-3
CDR3aa: CSAVGTGAAGTQYF

v_gene: TRBV20-1
len: 16
j_gene: TRBJ2-1
CDR3aa: CSALLDTAGGYNEQFF

v_gene: TRBV12-5
len: 13
j_gene: TRBJ2-1
CDR3aa: CASGSRPDNEQFF

v_gene: TRBV6-4
len: 16
j_gene: TRBJ2-1
CDR3aa: CASRAIGGATYNEQFF

v_gene: TRBV29-1
len: 19
j_gene: TRBJ2-1
CDR3aa: CSVEGDQYGLAGSYNEQFF

v_gene: TRBV29-1
len: 15
j_gene: TRBJ2-7
CDR3aa: CSASPGTGETYEQYF

v_gene: TRBV29-1
len: 16
j_gene: TRBJ1-2
CDR3aa: CSVPPDRGRGDYGYTF

v_gene: TRBV7-9
len: 16
j_gene: TRBJ2-7
CDR3aa: CASSSGPGLRPYEQYF

v_gene: TRBV12-3/TRBV12-4
len: 17
j_gene: TRBJ2-5
CDR3aa: CASSPNRIRTSGETQYF

v_gene: TRBV29-1
len: 12
j_gene: TRBJ2-7
CDR3aa: CSVDTGDYEQYF

v_gene: TRBV2
len: 14
j_gene: TRBJ1-5
CDR3aa: CASRPGGWNQPQHF

v_gene: TRBV28
len: 12
j_gene: TRBJ2-5
CDR3aa: CASRDRGETQYF

v_gene: TRBV7-9
len: 16
j_gene: TRBJ2-7
CDR3aa: CASSSGSWGSLYEQYF

v_gene: TRBV21-1
len: 18
j_gene: TRBJ2-1
CDR3aa: CASSKVLQGAGSYNEQFF

v_gene: TRBV29-1
len: 11
j_gene: TRBJ1-1
CDR3aa: CSADRYTEAFF

v_gene: TRBV6-6
len: 12
j_gene: TRBJ1-4
CDR3aa: CASSYDREKLFF

v_gene: TRBV6-1
len: 14
j_gene: TRBJ2-1
CDR3aa: CASSGRDRGDEQFF

v_gene: TRBV5-1
len: 14
j_gene: TRBJ1-5
CDR3aa: CASSPGAGYEPQHF

v_gene: TRBV29-1
len: 12
j_gene: TRBJ2-7
CDR3aa: CSATKDSYEQYF

v_gene: TRBV7-6
len: 14
j_gene: TRBJ1-1
CDR3aa: CASSLGQGSAEAFF